The rows below give T cell receptor beta chains drawn from one sample of a study of CD8 T cells in Susac syndrome. TCRdb fed the immunoSEQ multiplex PCR reads into MiXCR, producing one record per CDR3 protein. The sample comprises 85,000 to 95,000 distinct CDR3 sequences, roughly 94% of which are singletons, and around 0.33% rests with the top ten. The sequencing input was CD4+ T cells from PBMCs. The receptors shown here come from a human donor with Susac syndrome. Each CDR3 is given with its conserved first and last residue. D genes are given only for firm matches. Rows may omit the clone size; those that give it use once, few, many or a size class.

CDR3 length: 13
V gene: TRBV30
clone size: .
D gene: TRBD1
J gene: TRBJ2-7
CDR3 protein: CAWSDRGKEEQYF
CDR3 DNA: TGTGCCTGGAGTGACAGGGGAAAGGAGGAGCAGTACTTC

CDR3 length: 14
V gene: TRBV7-9
clone size: .
D gene: .
J gene: TRBJ2-5
CDR3 protein: CASGPDLSPETQYF
CDR3 DNA: TGTGCCAGCGGCCCAGACCTGTCCCCGGAGACCCAGTACTTC

CDR3 length: 14
V gene: TRBV5-1
clone size: .
D gene: .
J gene: TRBJ1-1
CDR3 protein: CASSAPGQFSEAFF
CDR3 DNA: TGCGCCAGCAGCGCTCCGGGCCAGTTTTCCGAAGCTTTCTTT

CDR3 length: 14
V gene: TRBV20-1
clone size: once
D gene: TRBD2
J gene: TRBJ2-5
CDR3 protein: CSALAAPSKETQYF
CDR3 DNA: TGCAGTGCCCTAGCGGCCCCCTCGAAGGAGACCCAGTACTTC

CDR3 length: 15
V gene: TRBV3-1
clone size: once
D gene: TRBD2
J gene: TRBJ2-3
CDR3 protein: CASSQDTSGEDTQYF
CDR3 DNA: TGTGCCAGCAGCCAAGATACTAGCGGGGAAGATACGCAGTATTTT

CDR3 length: 20
V gene: TRBV20-1
clone size: .
D gene: TRBD1
J gene: TRBJ2-1
CDR3 protein: CSARDLSTSLGTGVIGEQFF
CDR3 DNA: TGCAGTGCTAGAGATCTGAGCACCTCCTTAGGGACAGGGGTCATCGGTGAGCAGTTCTTC

CDR3 length: 14
V gene: TRBV20-1
clone size: .
D gene: TRBD2
J gene: TRBJ2-1
CDR3 protein: CSALSGGARDEQFF
CDR3 DNA: TGCAGTGCTCTTAGCGGGGGGGCCAGGGATGAGCAGTTCTTC

CDR3 length: 13
V gene: TRBV11-2
clone size: .
D gene: .
J gene: TRBJ2-1
CDR3 protein: CASSYGTPNEQFF
CDR3 DNA: TGTGCCAGCAGCTACGGGACTCCCAATGAGCAGTTCTTC

CDR3 length: 12
V gene: TRBV30
clone size: .
D gene: .
J gene: TRBJ2-1
CDR3 protein: CAWTPLNTEQFF
CDR3 DNA: TGTGCCTGGACCCCCTTAAACACTGAGCAGTTCTTC

CDR3 length: 13
V gene: TRBV19
clone size: .
D gene: .
J gene: TRBJ2-1
CDR3 protein: CASSGQSYNEQFF
CDR3 DNA: TGTGCCAGTAGTGGACAGAGTTACAATGAGCAGTTCTTC

CDR3 length: 11
V gene: TRBV29-1
clone size: .
D gene: .
J gene: TRBJ1-1
CDR3 protein: CSVEVGELAFF
CDR3 DNA: TGCAGCGTTGAAGTAGGAGAACTAGCTTTCTTT

CDR3 length: 15
V gene: TRBV6-6
clone size: .
D gene: .
J gene: TRBJ2-7
CDR3 protein: CASSYLSPRRYEQYF
CDR3 DNA: TGTGCCAGCAGTTACTTGTCCCCCCGCCGCTACGAGCAGTACTTC

CDR3 length: 13
V gene: TRBV30
clone size: .
D gene: .
J gene: TRBJ1-2
CDR3 protein: CAGILRDGYGYTF
CDR3 DNA: TGTGCCGGTATCCTACGGGACGGCTATGGCTACACCTTC

CDR3 length: 13
V gene: TRBV20-1
clone size: .
D gene: .
J gene: TRBJ1-4
CDR3 protein: CSASGRGGEKLFF
CDR3 DNA: TGCAGTGCTAGTGGCAGGGGAGGGGAAAAACTGTTTTTT

CDR3 length: 16
V gene: TRBV12-3/TRBV12-4
clone size: .
D gene: .
J gene: TRBJ1-4
CDR3 protein: CASSLRRGGADEKLFF
CDR3 DNA: TGTGCCAGCAGCCTTCGTCGGGGGGGCGCCGATGAAAAACTGTTTTTT

CDR3 length: 11
V gene: TRBV29-1
clone size: .
D gene: .
J gene: TRBJ2-3
CDR3 protein: CTLSGTDTQYF
CDR3 DNA: TGCACCTTATCGGGGACAGATACGCAGTATTTT

CDR3 length: 12
V gene: TRBV20-1
clone size: .
D gene: .
J gene: TRBJ1-1
CDR3 protein: CSARDLTGRAFF
CDR3 DNA: TGCAGTGCTAGAGATCTCACAGGGAGAGCTTTCTTT

CDR3 length: 16
V gene: TRBV30
clone size: .
D gene: .
J gene: TRBJ2-5
CDR3 protein: CAWTEGQTMLQETQYF
CDR3 DNA: TGTGCCTGGACCGAGGGACAAACCATGCTACAAGAGACCCAGTACTTC

CDR3 length: 13
V gene: TRBV30
clone size: .
D gene: .
J gene: TRBJ1-4
CDR3 protein: CAWSMGRGEKLFF
CDR3 DNA: TGTGCCTGGAGTATGGGGAGGGGTGAAAAACTGTTTTTT

CDR3 length: 12
V gene: TRBV28
clone size: .
D gene: .
J gene: TRBJ1-5
CDR3 protein: CASSPLTQPQHF
CDR3 DNA: TGTGCCAGCAGTCCCCTGACTCAGCCCCAGCATTTT

CDR3 length: 13
V gene: TRBV5-1
clone size: .
D gene: .
J gene: TRBJ2-1
CDR3 protein: CASSLGPSNEQFF
CDR3 DNA: TGCGCCAGCAGCTTAGGACCCTCAAATGAGCAGTTCTTC

CDR3 length: 16
V gene: TRBV5-1
clone size: .
D gene: .
J gene: TRBJ2-2
CDR3 protein: CASSLGTLSNTGELFF
CDR3 DNA: TGCGCCAGCAGCTTGGGGACCCTATCGAACACCGGGGAGCTGTTTTTT

CDR3 length: 15
V gene: TRBV10-3
clone size: .
D gene: TRBD2
J gene: TRBJ2-3
CDR3 protein: CAISDGTSGTDTQYF
CDR3 DNA: TGTGCCATCAGTGATGGGACTAGCGGCACAGATACGCAGTATTTT

CDR3 length: 13
V gene: TRBV14
clone size: .
D gene: .
J gene: TRBJ1-5
CDR3 protein: CASSQGGDQPQHF
CDR3 DNA: TGTGCCAGCAGCCAGGGGGGCGATCAGCCCCAGCATTTT

CDR3 length: 13
V gene: TRBV7-3
clone size: .
D gene: TRBD2
J gene: TRBJ2-5
CDR3 protein: CASSSRGMETQYF
CDR3 DNA: TGTGCCAGCAGCTCGCGGGGGATGGAGACCCAGTACTTC

CDR3 length: 14
V gene: TRBV27
clone size: once
D gene: TRBD1
J gene: TRBJ2-5
CDR3 protein: CASRERQGEETQYF
CDR3 DNA: TGTGCCAGCAGGGAAAGACAGGGTGAGGAGACCCAGTACTTC

CDR3 length: 14
V gene: TRBV5-1
clone size: once
D gene: .
J gene: TRBJ2-2
CDR3 protein: CASSLQPDTGELFF
CDR3 DNA: TGCGCCAGCAGCTTGCAACCCGACACCGGGGAGCTGTTTTTT

CDR3 length: 15
V gene: TRBV7-8
clone size: .
D gene: TRBD1
J gene: TRBJ1-5
CDR3 protein: CASSFPGGGNQPQHF
CDR3 DNA: TGTGCCAGCAGCTTCCCAGGGGGGGGCAATCAGCCCCAGCATTTT

CDR3 length: 12
V gene: TRBV29-1
clone size: .
D gene: .
J gene: TRBJ2-7
CDR3 protein: CSVESLGYEQYF
CDR3 DNA: TGCAGCGTTGAGTCGCTTGGGTACGAGCAGTACTTC

CDR3 length: 14
V gene: TRBV5-1
clone size: .
D gene: .
J gene: TRBJ1-1
CDR3 protein: CASSLGGQITEAFF
CDR3 DNA: TGCGCCAGCAGCTTGGGTGGACAAATCACTGAAGCTTTCTTT